A single sample gave rise to the 30 T cell receptor beta chains below, sequenced in a study of T-cell reconstitution after alpha-beta-depleted transplantation in children. The authors prepared the TCRbeta library with unique molecular identifiers. TCRdb reprocessed the PCR reads via MiXCR and lists one record per CDR3 protein. The sample records approximately 230,000 distinct CDR3 sequences, more than 20% being singletons. Sequencing was performed on PBMCs, taken before TCRalphabeta/CD19-depleted stem cell transplant. The receptors derive from a girl aged 2 to 10 with Fanconi anemia, due to receive a stem cell transplant.

This clonotype was seen repeatedly, ten times or more. The chain joins TRBV7-7 to TRBJ2-1, with unresolved D. The CDR3 totals 12 residues. Trimming left V 2 bases short and J 13 bases short, with 12 bases between. Germline V lookup: CDR1 SSHAT, CDR2 FNYEAQ (reference sequence). CDR3 region: CASSLRQEAQFF. CDR3 bases: TGTGCCAGCAGCTTACGACAAGAGGCTCAGTTCTTC.

This clonotype was seen many times. V gene TRBV5-1 combines with J gene TRBJ1-1; D may be TRBD1 (6 bases). This CDR3 has 12 residues. Germline CDR1 is SGHRS and CDR2 is YFSETQ. V was trimmed by 4 bases and J by 4 bases, leaving 8 bases between them. The CDR3 protein is CASSEDSTEAFF. CDR3 bases: TGCGCCAGCAGCGAGGACAGCACTGAAGCTTTCTTT.

In this sample, this clonotype turned up a few times. The rearrangement joins TRBV9 to TRBJ1-6; perhaps TRBD1 as D (5 bases). V lost 0 bases and J lost 13, with 8 bases in between. Germline V gene sequence: CDR1 SGDLS, CDR2 YYNGEE. The CDR3 has 12 amino acids. This CDR3 is CASSVGGGPLHF. The DNA of the CDR3 is TGTGCCAGCAGCGTAGGGGGGGGGCCCCTCCACTTT.

The genes are TRBV21-1 and TRBJ2-7. TRBV21-1 is classified as a pseudogene. The CDR3 contains 17 residues. CDR3 in amino acids: CASSKGVGQRVYYEQYF. For the CDR3, the DNA is TGTGCCAGCAGCAAAGGCGTTGGACAACGTGTATACTACGAGCAGTACTTC.

This clonotype was recorded at least ten times. V and J are TRBV12-3 or TRBV12-4 and TRBJ2-2; 8 bases match TRBD1. The CDR3 consists of 15 residues. V was clipped by 6 bases and J by 1 base; unmatched bases: 4. The CDR3 nucleotides are TGTGCCAGCAGGCGAGGACAGGGGAACACCGGGGAGCTGTTTTTT. As protein: CASRRGQGNTGELFF.

This clonotype was seen more than once but under ten times. The DNA for the CDR3 is TGTGCTAGTGGTTTGGACACCTACAATGAGCAGTTCTTC. This encodes CASGLDTYNEQFF. This chain links TRBV12-5 with TRBJ2-1; the D is unclear. This CDR3 is built from 13 residues. CDR1 is LGHNT and CDR2 is FRNRAP in the germline V gene. Trimming took 1 base from V and 2 from J, leaving 3 bases between them. Supplemented by reference TRBV12-5 and TRBJ2-1, the full variable domain reads DARVTQTPRHKVTEMGQEVTMRCQPILGHNTVFWYRQTMMQGLELLAYFRNRAPLDDSGMPKDRFSAEMPDATLATLKIQPSEPRDSAVYFCASGLDTYNEQFFGPGTRLTVL.

The gene calls are TRBV5-1 and TRBJ2-1, with D unresolved. Germline CDR1 SGHRS, CDR2 YFSETQ. V lost 0 bases and J lost 0, with 13 bases in between. This CDR3 comprises 17 residues. The CDR3 bases are TGCGCCAGCAGCTTGGGTCCAGGCCGAAGCTCCTACAATGAGCAGTTCTTC. Amino acid sequence: CASSLGPGRSSYNEQFF.

This clonotype has ten or more counts. The rearrangement links TRBV4-2 to TRBJ2-3; weak D call: TRBD2 (5 bases). In germline, CDR1 is LGHNA, CDR2 YNFKEQ. CDR3 size: 17 residues. The V gene lost 0 bases and the J gene lost 0 bases, with 13 bases spanning the gap. The CDR3 here is CASSQDRRSGSTDTQYF. The CDR3 DNA reads TGTGCCAGCAGCCAAGATAGGCGGTCGGGGAGCACAGATACGCAGTATTTT.

The chain carries TRBV10-3 and TRBJ1-4; D gene ambiguous. V lost 4 bases, J lost 5 bases, and 11 bases lay in between. Germline CDR1 ENHRY, CDR2 SYGVKD. CDR3 size: 14 residues. The CDR3 coding sequence is TGTGCCATCAGTGCCGGATCGGGGAATGAAAAACTGTTTTTT. It encodes CAISAGSGNEKLFF.

This clonotype has only a few counts. The chain links TRBV20-1 to TRBJ1-5; D unresolved. Germline CDR1 reads DFQATT; CDR2 reads SNEGSKA (reference sequence). The CDR3 contains 13 residues. V lost 0 bases, J lost 7 bases, and 10 bases lay in between. The CDR3 DNA reads as TGCAGTGCTAGAGATCATCTAGGACAGCCCCAGCATTTT. Residues: CSARDHLGQPQHF.

This clonotype was found many times. The V gene is TRBV10-3, the J gene TRBJ2-7; TRBD2 is a possible D gene (6 bases). Germline loops: CDR1 ENHRY, CDR2 SYGVKD. Trimming removed 3 bases from V and 0 bases from J, with 12 bases in between. The CDR3 has 15 amino acids. CDR3 amino acids: CAISDFGGGSYEQYF. CDR3 in DNA: TGTGCCATCAGTGATTTTGGGGGAGGCTCCTACGAGCAGTACTTC.

This clonotype was observed many times. Its ends do not fully match the called genes, so a read error is possible. The chain combines TRBV10-3 with TRBJ2-5; D remains ambiguous. From germline, CDR1 is ENHRY and CDR2 SYGVKD. The CDR3 is 14 residues long. Here the CDR3 DNA reads TGTGCCATCAGTCCGGAAAAGGGCCAAGAGACCCAGCACTTC. Amino acids: CAISPEKGQETQHF.

Remarks on this clonotype: The conserved phenylalanine or tryptophan is not found at the CDR3 terminus, so this likely reflects a read error. This chain links TRBV20-1 with TRBJ1-2; no reliable D call. Looked up from germline, CDR1 is DFQATT and CDR2 is SNEGSKA (reference sequence). This CDR3 has 12 residues. The V end lost 8 bases, the J end lost 0 bases, and 10 bases lay between the germline ends. CDR3 DNA sequence: TGCAGTACAGAGACCTCTAACTATGGCTACACCTCC. Encoded protein: CSTETSNYGYTS.

This chain joins TRBV11-2 and TRBJ2-1; TRBD2 aligns across 9 bases. CDR3 length equals 14 residues. The J segment lost 9 bases and the V segment lost 4 bases, leaving 7 bases of the junction unmatched. Germline V gene data show CDR1 as SGHAT and CDR2 as FQNNGV. The CDR3 reads CASSWGGGEGEQFF. Here the CDR3 DNA reads TGTGCCAGCAGCTGGGGCGGGGGGGAGGGTGAGCAGTTCTTC.

In this sample, this clonotype turned up many times. The chain couples TRBV10-3 to TRBJ2-3; D remains unclear. With 6 bases removed from V and 1 base from J, the gap between germline ends came to 11 bases. The CDR3 runs to 14 residues. Germline V lookup: CDR1 ENHRY, CDR2 SYGVKD. The CDR3 nucleotides are TGTGCCATCAGGATTAGACTGGGCACAGATACGCAGTATTTT. This gives the protein CAIRIRLGTDTQYF.

As DNA, the CDR3 is TGTGCCAGCAGTTTATGGGGACAGGGGGGCTACGAGCAGTACTTC. Protein sequence: CASSLWGQGGYEQYF. The rearrangement uses TRBV28 and TRBJ2-7, with 11 positions matching TRBD1. CDR3 size: 15 residues. Trimming removed 0 bases from V and 3 bases from J; junction bases left unmatched: 1. The germline CDR1 and CDR2 sequences are MDHEN and SYDVKM.

This clonotype came up many times. This chain connects TRBV29-1 to TRBJ2-1; 7 nucleotides line up with TRBD2. V was pared by 1 base and J by 3 bases, with 3 bases of the junction left unmatched. From germline, CDR1 is SQVTM and CDR2 ANQGSEA. This CDR3 spans 14 amino acids. The CDR3: CSVEGGDYYNEQFF. CDR3 DNA: TGCAGCGTTGAAGGGGGGGACTACTACAATGAGCAGTTCTTC.

This clonotype was recorded many times. CDR3 in DNA: TGCAGCGGAACTAGCGGAGGGAGCACAGATACGCAGTATTTT. Protein sequence: CSGTSGGSTDTQYF. This rearrangement joins TRBV29-1 to TRBJ2-3; 8 bases agree with TRBD2. Per the germline V gene, CDR1 is SQVTM and CDR2 is ANQGSEA. The ends lost 7 bases at V and 0 bases at J; junction bases unmatched: 6. This CDR3 has 14 residues.

The chain carries TRBV19 and TRBJ2-7; D possibly corresponds to TRBD1 (5 bases). CDR1 and CDR2 (germline): LNHDA, SQIVND (reference sequence). V shed 5 bases and J shed 5 bases, with 22 bases lying between them. The CDR3 runs to 16 residues. CDR3 nucleotides: TGTGCCAGTAGTTTAACTACAGGACCGTCAAGCCACGAGCAGTACTTC. Encoded protein: CASSLTTGPSSHEQYF.

This clonotype has a handful of counts. For the CDR3, the DNA is TGTGCCAGCACGGGACAGGGGACCTATGGCTACACCTTC. Translating gives CASTGQGTYGYTF. The V gene is TRBV25-1, the J gene TRBJ1-2; TRBD1 matches 10 bases. J was trimmed by 4 bases and V by 7 bases; bases with no gene match: 3. Per the germline V gene, CDR1 is MGHDK and CDR2 is SYGVNS. The CDR3 runs 13 residues.

This clonotype was counted only a few times. This sequence joins TRBV29-1 and TRBJ1-2, with D hard to call. Trimming removed 0 bases at V and 0 bases at J, with 11 bases between. The length of the CDR3 is 15 residues. Germline lookup yields CDR1 SQVTM and CDR2 ANQGSEA. CDR3 in amino acids: CSVEDLSDTNYGYTF. The DNA for the CDR3 is TGCAGCGTTGAAGACCTCTCGGATACTAACTATGGCTACACCTTC.

The rearrangement links TRBV12-3 or TRBV12-4 to TRBJ1-4; D gene uncertain. Trimming stripped 8 bases from V and 0 bases from J, with 13 bases between. The CDR3 is 15 residues long. This CDR3 is CASSPQSATNEKLFF. The CDR3 nucleotides read TGTGCCAGCTCTCCTCAGTCTGCAACTAATGAAAAACTGTTTTTT.

The chain combines TRBV20-1 with TRBJ1-2; D possibly corresponds to TRBD1 (5 bases). The CDR3 is 14 amino acids. V was cut by 5 bases and J by 4 bases, with 17 bases left in between. Germline loops: CDR1 DFQATT, CDR2 SNEGSKA (reference sequence). The CDR3 sequence is CSAQADTPSYGYTF. Written as DNA, the CDR3 is TGCAGTGCTCAGGCGGACACCCCTAGCTATGGCTACACCTTC.

This chain joins TRBV20-1 and TRBJ2-5; a possible D gene is TRBD1 (5 bases). CDR1 and CDR2 from the germline V gene are DFQATT and SNEGSKA (reference sequence). Trimming took 6 bases from V and 5 from J, leaving 22 bases between them. This CDR3 is built from 15 residues. CDR3 sequence (DNA): TGCAGTGCCACCAAAAGTTCAGGGAATTTGGAGACCCAGTACTTC. It codes for CSATKSSGNLETQYF.

In its sample, this clonotype was seen many times. The chain's CDR3 is CASSLGSAGGNYYEQYF. The CDR3 DNA sequence: TGTGCCAGCAGCTTAGGCTCAGCGGGGGGCAATTACTACGAGCAGTACTTC. The V gene is TRBV7-2, the J gene TRBJ2-7; TRBD2 matches at 9 bases. The CDR3 spans 17 residues. The germline V gene has CDR1 SGHTA and CDR2 FQGNSA. V lost 1 base, J lost 3 bases, and 10 bases stayed unmatched.

This clonotype was seen a single time. The chain employs TRBV28 and TRBJ2-7; D call uncertain. Trimming left V 1 base short and J 4 bases short, with 11 bases between. CDR3 length: 14 amino acids. From germline, CDR1 is MDHEN and CDR2 SYDVKM. CDR3 DNA: TGTGCCAGCAGTTTATTAGGGTCCGCATACGAGCAGTACTTC. Protein product: CASSLLGSAYEQYF.

This clonotype has ten or more counts. The chain carries TRBV29-1 and TRBJ2-1; 14 bases are a match to TRBD2. Germline V gene data show CDR1 as SQVTM and CDR2 as ANQGSEA. J was trimmed by 4 bases and V by 7 bases; bases with no gene match: 12. The CDR3 consists of 17 residues. CDR3 coding DNA: TGCAGCGCATTCGGACTAGCGGGAGGTAGAGATTACAATGAGCAGTTCTTC. This translates into CSAFGLAGGRDYNEQFF.

The CDR3 sequence: CASSPRTSVDNEQFF. As DNA, the CDR3 is TGTGCCAGCTCACCTAGGACTAGCGTCGACAATGAGCAGTTCTTC. V gene TRBV18 combines with J gene TRBJ2-1, with TRBD2 matching 9 bases. The germline gives CDR1 KGHSH, CDR2 LQKENI. This CDR3 contains 15 residues. V dropped 3 bases and J dropped 5; count of bases not matched to a gene: 5.

This clonotype was seen ten or more times. This chain uses TRBV12-3 or TRBV12-4 with TRBJ2-1; 9 bases fit TRBD2. The CDR3 runs 16 residues. V was pared by 5 bases and J by 0 bases, with 5 bases of the junction left unmatched. CDR3 residues: CASSPHSGSSYNEQFF. The CDR3, as DNA: TGTGCCAGCAGTCCACATAGCGGGAGCTCCTACAATGAGCAGTTCTTC.

In its sample, this clonotype was seen many times. The gene calls are TRBV29-1 and TRBJ2-1; D unresolved. Germline V gene data show CDR1 as SQVTM and CDR2 as ANQGSEA. V shed 0 bases and J shed 10 bases, with 10 bases lying between them. The CDR3 length is 12 residues. In nucleotides, the CDR3 is TGCAGCGTTGAAGAGAGTGATAGGGAGCAGTTCTTC. Its protein product is CSVEESDREQFF.